This T cell receptor beta chain derives from a study of response to subunit inactivated influenza vaccine. The study, taken as a whole, reports: Each seasonal influenza vaccination recruits few new T cells, the authors suggested.

This clonotype was recorded a few times. Its specificity is unknown. Looked up from germline, CDR1 is DFQATT and CDR2 is SNEGSKA (reference sequence). CDR3 length equals 13 residues. V lost 5 bases, J lost 0 bases, and 10 bases lay in between. Via MiXCR, TCRdb re-called the RT-PCR reads, giving one row per CDR3 protein. The table lists roughly 700,000 distinct CDR3 sequences, more than 11% of them singletons. The chain links TRBV20-1 to TRBJ2-5; D assignment may be TRBD1 or TRBD2 (5 bases each). The origin of this receptor is a man in his fifties or sixties who received an inactivated influenza vaccine. Specimen: PBMCs from blood, collected 14 days before vaccination. CDR3 nucleotide sequence: TGCAGTGCTGGGGGTATAGACCAAGAGACCCAGTACTTC. The encoded protein is CSAGGIDQETQYF.